The 25 T cell receptor beta chains reported below all come from one sample, sequenced in a study of T cells after yellow fever vaccination. Using its own MiXCR run on the 5' RACE reads, TCRdb lists one record per CDR3 protein. The table has 400,000 to 450,000 distinct CDR3 sequences, about 17% seen once; the top ten hold 15% to 20%. The starting material was PBMCs, obtained before the yellow fever booster vaccination. Receptors were obtained from a man aged 18-30 years who received the YFV17D yellow fever vaccine.

In this sample, this clonotype turned up a few times. V gene TRBV2 combines with J gene TRBJ1-4; D not certain. Trimming left V 2 bases short and J 0 bases short, with 13 bases between. Germline CDR1 reads SNHLY; CDR2 reads FYNNEI. This CDR3 contains 17 residues. The CDR3 DNA follows: TGTGCCAGCAGTGAATCCCTTGGCCGTTCAACTAATGAAAAACTGTTTTTT. This translates into CASSESLGRSTNEKLFF. The full variable domain, in which reference TRBV2 and TRBJ1-4 provide the parts outside the CDR3, is EPEVTQTPSHQVTQMGQEVILRCVPISNHLYFYWYRQILGQKVEFLVSFYNNEISEKSEIFDDQFSVERPDGSNFTLKIRSTKLEDSAMYFCASSESLGRSTNEKLFFGSGTQLSVL.

This clonotype was counted many times. The V and J genes are TRBV4-3 and TRBJ1-6, with D unclear. The CDR3 runs to 16 residues. The V end was cut by 3 bases, the J end by 9 bases, with 18 bases between. The germline V gene encodes CDR1 LGHNA and CDR2 YSLEER. CDR3 protein: CASSQDDPGWGSPLHF. CDR3 coding DNA: TGCGCCAGCAGCCAGGATGATCCGGGTTGGGGTTCACCCCTCCACTTT.

This clonotype was recorded at least ten times. The chain is built from TRBV5-1 and TRBJ2-3, with TRBD2 identical over 11 bases. The ends lost 1 base at V and 2 bases at J; junction bases unmatched: 3. The CDR3 is made up of 16 amino acids. Germline loops: CDR1 SGHRS, CDR2 YFSETQ. CDR3 amino acids: CASSLRLAGPTDTQYF. In nucleotides, the CDR3 is TGCGCCAGCAGCTTGCGACTAGCGGGACCCACAGATACGCAGTATTTT.

V and J are TRBV6-5 and TRBJ2-2, with 11 positions matching TRBD2. Germline V CDR1 and CDR2: MNHEY, SVGAGI. The length of the CDR3 is 15 residues. J was trimmed by 6 bases and V by 6 bases; bases with no gene match: 6. The DNA for the CDR3 is TGTGCCAGCAGCTTTCTAGCGGGGGGAGCCGGGGAGCTGTTTTTT. This sequence encodes CASSFLAGGAGELFF.

V and J are TRBV2 and TRBJ2-5, with D possibly matching TRBD1 (6 bases). CDR3 size: 13 residues. Looked up from germline, CDR1 is SNHLY and CDR2 is FYNNEI. Trimming took 6 bases from V and 4 from J, leaving 12 bases between them. Written as DNA, the CDR3 is TGTGCCAGCAGATTGCAGGGGAGAGAGACCCAGTACTTC. Translated, it gives CASRLQGRETQYF.

The gene calls are TRBV6-2 or TRBV6-3 and TRBJ2-5; no definite D call. Trimming stripped 2 bases from V and 0 bases from J, with 13 bases between. The CDR3 length is 16 residues. Germline CDR1 and CDR2: MNHEY and SVGEGT. The CDR3 protein is CASSYERLGHQETQYF. The CDR3, as DNA: TGTGCCAGCAGTTACGAACGTTTGGGCCACCAAGAGACCCAGTACTTC.

The rearrangement uses TRBV7-2 and TRBJ1-6; possibly TRBD1 for D (5 bases). Germline V gene data show CDR1 as SGHTA and CDR2 as FQGNSA. The germline V and J ends were trimmed by 5 bases and 10 bases, with 12 bases remaining between them. CDR3 length equals 13 residues. The CDR3: CASSRRVSSPLHF. The CDR3, as DNA: TGTGCCAGCAGCCGCAGGGTCTCCTCACCCCTCCACTTT.

This chain joins TRBV6-5 and TRBJ1-1; no clear D. Germline V gives CDR1 MNHEY, CDR2 SVGAGI. The germline V and J ends were trimmed by 3 bases and 5 bases, with 16 bases remaining between them. CDR3 length: 15 residues. The CDR3 DNA follows: TGTGCCAGCAGTTATGGGCCCGCGAGCGGAACTGAAGCTTTCTTT. Protein: CASSYGPASGTEAFF.

CDR3 protein: CASSYSRDSHYGYTF. Written as DNA, the CDR3 is TGTGCCAGCAGTTACAGCCGGGACAGCCACTATGGCTACACCTTC. This chain uses TRBV6-5 with TRBJ1-2; 7 bases match TRBD1. Germline-derived CDR1 and CDR2 are MNHEY and SVGAGI. The CDR3 runs 15 residues. V dropped 2 bases and J dropped 3; count of bases not matched to a gene: 6.

The chain joins TRBV12-5 to TRBJ2-5; either TRBD1 or TRBD2 may fit D (6 bases each). This CDR3 spans 17 amino acids. Trimming cost V 0 bases and J 4 bases, with 18 bases left between them. Germline V lookup: CDR1 LGHNT, CDR2 FRNRAP. The CDR3 sequence: CASGLVRLGGGVETQYF. The CDR3 DNA follows: TGTGCTAGTGGTTTGGTACGATTAGGGGGAGGCGTAGAGACCCAGTACTTC.

V gene TRBV7-2 combines with J gene TRBJ2-2, with D perhaps matching TRBD2 (7 bases). Germline loops: CDR1 SGHTA, CDR2 FQGNSA. The CDR3 length is 12 residues. Here the CDR3 reads CAKGGATGELFF. The CDR3 region has the DNA TGTGCAAAGGGGGGGGCGACCGGGGAGCTGTTTTTT.

A few counts support this clonotype. The V gene is TRBV7-3, the J gene TRBJ2-3, with D perhaps TRBD1 (5 bases). V dropped 2 bases and J dropped 0 bases, with 9 bases sitting between them. This CDR3 region has 15 residues. Germline assignment: CDR1 SGHTA and CDR2 FQGTGA. CDR3 sequence: CASSLGAHSTDTQYF. Here the CDR3 DNA reads TGTGCCAGCAGCTTAGGGGCCCATAGCACAGATACGCAGTATTTT.

This rearrangement joins TRBV24-1 to TRBJ1-2, with 7 bases matching TRBD1. The CDR3 totals 12 residues. Germline V gene sequence: CDR1 KGHDR, CDR2 SFDVKD. The V segment lost 4 bases and the J segment 8 bases; nucleotides outside the gene matches: 3. CDR3 DNA sequence: TGTGCCACCAGTGACGGGACAGAGGGCTACACCTTC. This gives the protein CATSDGTEGYTF.

There are a few counts of this clonotype. The V and J genes are TRBV5-5 and TRBJ2-3; TRBD1 is a possible D gene (6 bases). CDR1 is SGHKS, CDR2 YYEKEE, per germline (reference sequence). The CDR3 spans 15 residues. V lost 2 bases to trimming and J lost 5 bases, with 15 bases between them. The CDR3 loop is CASSFRGLVRDTQYF. The CDR3 nucleotides read TGTGCCAGCAGCTTTAGGGGGTTGGTCAGAGATACGCAGTATTTT.

The chain employs TRBV29-1 and TRBJ1-1, with D perhaps matching TRBD1 (5 bases). Germline values: CDR1 SQVTM, CDR2 ANQGSEA. The CDR3 loop spans 13 amino acids. V was cut by 0 bases and J by 1 base, with 6 bases left in between. The CDR3 sequence is CSVEDGQNTEAFF. As DNA, the CDR3 is TGCAGCGTTGAAGATGGACAGAACACTGAAGCTTTCTTT.

This clonotype has just a few counts. V is TRBV5-5 and J is TRBJ2-7, with 11 bases fitting TRBD2. The V gene end was trimmed by 4 bases and the J gene end by 6 bases; junction bases not matched to a gene: 3. CDR1 is SGHKS, CDR2 YYEKEE, per germline (reference sequence). The CDR3 has 13 residues. The CDR3 region has the DNA TGTGCCAGCAGCCCGACTAGCGGGGTCGAGCAGTACTTC. This sequence encodes CASSPTSGVEQYF.

The rearrangement links TRBV12-3 or TRBV12-4 to TRBJ2-1, with TRBD1 matching 9 bases. The CDR3 covers 19 residues. V lost 5 bases, J lost 9 bases, and 23 bases stayed unmatched. The CDR3 DNA follows: TGTGCCAGCAGTACCTACATCTTGACCCGGGACAGGGATCGGGGTGAGCAGTTCTTC. Translation gives CASSTYILTRDRDRGEQFF.

The CDR3 here is CASSPGGFGGNIQYF. DNA for the CDR3: TGTGCCAGCTCACCGGGAGGATTTGGGGGGAACATTCAGTACTTC. The rearrangement joins TRBV18 to TRBJ2-4, with D possibly matching TRBD2 (6 bases). The CDR3 covers 15 residues. V was clipped by 3 bases and J by 7 bases, with 16 bases between them. In germline, CDR1 is KGHSH, CDR2 LQKENI.

This clonotype was recorded a few times. V is TRBV6-1 and J is TRBJ2-7; 10 bases align to TRBD1. J gave up 2 bases and V 7 bases, and 8 bases lay outside the gene matches. The CDR3 sequence is 15 residues long. Looked up from germline, CDR1 is MNHNS and CDR2 is SASEGT. Written as DNA, the CDR3 is TGTGCCAGCACCCAGGACAGGGGGTACACCTACGAGCAGTACTTC. This sequence encodes CASTQDRGYTYEQYF.

This clonotype has just a few counts. The chain recombines TRBV28 with TRBJ2-7; the D gene is possibly TRBD2 (5 bases). V was trimmed by 5 bases and J by 3 bases, leaving 11 bases between them. The length of the CDR3 is 13 residues. CDR1 is MDHEN and CDR2 is SYDVKM in the germline V gene. CDR3 amino acids: CASSPPGGYEQYV. CDR3 nucleotide sequence: TGTGCCAGCAGTCCCCCCGGAGGCTACGAGCAGTACGTC.

This clonotype has only a few counts. A read error may account for a junction end that differs from germline. This chain links TRBV4-1 with TRBJ2-7; possibly TRBD2 for D (6 bases). The CDR3 totals 12 residues. The germline CDR1 and CDR2 sequences are MGHRA and YSYEKL. For the CDR3, the DNA is TGCGCCAGCAGTCAAGTGGGAGGCGAGCAGTACTTC. Encoded protein: CASSQVGGEQYF.

This clonotype has a handful of counts. J is TRBJ1-2 and V is TRBV12-3 or TRBV12-4; 9 bases match TRBD1. The V and J ends lost 4 bases and 8 bases, in that order; junction bases with no gene match: 5. The CDR3 is 13 residues long. CDR3 protein: CASSWGTGIGYTF. CDR3 DNA sequence: TGTGCCAGCAGTTGGGGGACAGGGATCGGCTACACCTTC.

This clonotype showed up just a few times. J is TRBJ2-2 and V is TRBV4-3; unclear D gene. Trimming left V 1 base short and J 0 bases short, with 12 bases between. Germline values: CDR1 LGHNA, CDR2 YSLEER. The CDR3 runs to 17 residues. This CDR3 is CASSQVVRASNTGELFF. The CDR3 nucleotides are TGCGCCAGCAGCCAAGTGGTAAGGGCCTCGAACACCGGGGAGCTGTTTTTT.

V and J are TRBV2 and TRBJ2-2; TRBD1 might be the D (5 bases). The CDR3 consists of 14 residues. CDR1 is SNHLY, CDR2 FYNNEI, per germline. V was clipped by 3 bases and J by 3 bases, with 8 bases between them. CDR3 residues: CASSDRDYTGELFF. The CDR3 DNA sequence: TGTGCCAGCAGTGACAGGGATTACACCGGGGAGCTGTTTTTT. The full variable domain, with the rest looked up from reference TRBV2 and TRBJ2-2, is EPEVTQTPSHQVTQMGQEVILRCVPISNHLYFYWYRQILGQKVEFLVSFYNNEISEKSEIFDDQFSVERPDGSNFTLKIRSTKLEDSAMYFCASSDRDYTGELFFGEGSRLTVL.

This clonotype occurred once. This sequence joins TRBV10-2 and TRBJ2-7, with D possibly TRBD1 on 5 matching bases. The V and J ends lost 6 bases and 10 bases respectively, with 16 bases between them. Looked up from germline, CDR1 is WSHSY and CDR2 is SAAADI. This CDR3 is 12 amino acids long. The CDR3, as DNA: TGCGCCAGCAGGGACACGGCCCTTGGACAGTACTTC. Its protein product is CASRDTALGQYF.